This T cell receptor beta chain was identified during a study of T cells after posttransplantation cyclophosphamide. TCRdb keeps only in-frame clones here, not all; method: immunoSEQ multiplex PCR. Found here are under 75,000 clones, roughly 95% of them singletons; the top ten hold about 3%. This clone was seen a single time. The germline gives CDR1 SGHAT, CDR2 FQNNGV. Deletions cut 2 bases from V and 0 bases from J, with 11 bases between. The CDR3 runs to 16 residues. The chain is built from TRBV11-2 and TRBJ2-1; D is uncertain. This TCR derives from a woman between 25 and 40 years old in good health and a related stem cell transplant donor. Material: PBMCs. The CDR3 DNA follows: TGTGCCAGCAGCTTATTAGGACCGAGCTCCTACAATGAGCAGTTCTTC. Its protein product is CASSLLGPSSYNEQFF.